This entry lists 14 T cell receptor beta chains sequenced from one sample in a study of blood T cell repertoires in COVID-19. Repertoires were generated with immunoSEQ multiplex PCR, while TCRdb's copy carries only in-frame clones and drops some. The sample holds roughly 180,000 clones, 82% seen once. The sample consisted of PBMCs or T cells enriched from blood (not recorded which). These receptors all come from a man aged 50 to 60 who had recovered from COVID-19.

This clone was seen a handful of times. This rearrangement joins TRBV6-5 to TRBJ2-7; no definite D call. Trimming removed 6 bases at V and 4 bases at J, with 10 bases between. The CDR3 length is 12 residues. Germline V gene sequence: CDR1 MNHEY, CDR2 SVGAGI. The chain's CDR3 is CASSATEYEQYF. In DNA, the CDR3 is TGTGCCAGCAGCGCGACTGAATACGAGCAGTACTTC.

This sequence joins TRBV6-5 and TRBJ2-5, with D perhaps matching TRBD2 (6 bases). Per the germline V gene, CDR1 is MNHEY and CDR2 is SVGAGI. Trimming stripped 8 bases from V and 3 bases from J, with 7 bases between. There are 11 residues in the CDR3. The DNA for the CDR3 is TGTGCCAGCTGGGGGGAAGAGACCCAGTACTTC. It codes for CASWGEETQYF.

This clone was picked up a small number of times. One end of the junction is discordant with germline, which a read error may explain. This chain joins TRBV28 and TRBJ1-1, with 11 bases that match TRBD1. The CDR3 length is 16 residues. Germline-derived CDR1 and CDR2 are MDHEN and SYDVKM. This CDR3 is CASSFQHLGQGAGVGF. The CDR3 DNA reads TGTGCCAGCAGTTTCCAACATCTCGGACAGGGGGCGGGAGTCGGCTTT.

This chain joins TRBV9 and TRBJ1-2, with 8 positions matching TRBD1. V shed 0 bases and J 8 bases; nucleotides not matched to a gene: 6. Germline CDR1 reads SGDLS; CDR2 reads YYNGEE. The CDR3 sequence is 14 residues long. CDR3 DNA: TGTGCCAGCAGCGTAGGTCAGGGGGCAAAGGGCTACACCTTC. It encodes CASSVGQGAKGYTF.

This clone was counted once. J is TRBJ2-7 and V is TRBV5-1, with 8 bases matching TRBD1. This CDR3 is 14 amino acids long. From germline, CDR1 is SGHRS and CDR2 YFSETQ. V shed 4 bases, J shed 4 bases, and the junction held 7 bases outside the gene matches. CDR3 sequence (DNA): TGCGCCAGCAGCACCGCGGACAGGGTATACGAGCAGTACTTC. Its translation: CASSTADRVYEQYF.

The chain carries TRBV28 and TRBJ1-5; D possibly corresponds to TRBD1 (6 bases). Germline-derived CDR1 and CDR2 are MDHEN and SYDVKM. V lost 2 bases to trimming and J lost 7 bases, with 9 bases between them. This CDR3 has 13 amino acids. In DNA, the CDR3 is TGTGCCAGCAGTTTAGAAACAGGGCAGCCCCAGCATTTT. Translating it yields CASSLETGQPQHF.

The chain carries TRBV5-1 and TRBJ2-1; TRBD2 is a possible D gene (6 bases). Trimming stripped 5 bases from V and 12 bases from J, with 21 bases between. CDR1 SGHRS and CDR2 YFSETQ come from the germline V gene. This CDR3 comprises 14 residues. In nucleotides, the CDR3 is TGCGCCAGCAGAAGGGACTCCGGCTTGACCCGGCAGTTCTTC. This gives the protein CASRRDSGLTRQFF.

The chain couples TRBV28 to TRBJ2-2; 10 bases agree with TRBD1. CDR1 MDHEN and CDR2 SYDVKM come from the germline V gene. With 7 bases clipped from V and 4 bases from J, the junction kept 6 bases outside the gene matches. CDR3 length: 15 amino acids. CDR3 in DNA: TGTGCCAGCACCTCGACAGGGGGCTTCACCGGGGAGCTGTTTTTT. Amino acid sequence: CASTSTGGFTGELFF.

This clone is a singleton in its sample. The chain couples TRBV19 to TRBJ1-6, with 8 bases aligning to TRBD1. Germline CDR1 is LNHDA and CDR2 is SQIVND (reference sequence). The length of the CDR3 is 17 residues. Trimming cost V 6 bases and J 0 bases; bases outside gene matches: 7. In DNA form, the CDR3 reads TGTGCCAGTAGGAATAGGACAGGGAGCTCCTATAATTCACCCCTCCACTTT. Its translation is CASRNRTGSSYNSPLHF.

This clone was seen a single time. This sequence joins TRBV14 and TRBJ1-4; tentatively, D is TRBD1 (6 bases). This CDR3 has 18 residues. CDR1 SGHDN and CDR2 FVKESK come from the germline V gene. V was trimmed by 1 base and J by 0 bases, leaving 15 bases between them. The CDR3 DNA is TGTGCCAGCAGCCAAGGAGACACCTGGACAGCAACTAATGAAAAACTGTTTTTT. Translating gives CASSQGDTWTATNEKLFF.

The CDR3 sequence is CSVLTAGEQYF. The CDR3 DNA follows: TGCAGCGTCTTGACGGCAGGTGAGCAGTACTTC. This chain uses TRBV29-1 with TRBJ2-7; D is unclear. Germline values: CDR1 SQVTM, CDR2 ANQGSEA. Trimming removed 6 bases at V and 7 bases at J, with 13 bases between. CDR3 length equals 11 residues.

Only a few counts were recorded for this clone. The CDR3 DNA reads as TGTGCCAGCAGTCAGGGTTTGGCCGGGGAGCTGTTTTTT. This gives the protein CASSQGLAGELFF. This chain uses TRBV28 with TRBJ2-2; D may be TRBD1 (5 bases). V was pared by 5 bases and J by 6 bases, with 10 bases between. The germline CDR1 and CDR2 sequences are MDHEN and SYDVKM. The CDR3 runs to 13 residues.

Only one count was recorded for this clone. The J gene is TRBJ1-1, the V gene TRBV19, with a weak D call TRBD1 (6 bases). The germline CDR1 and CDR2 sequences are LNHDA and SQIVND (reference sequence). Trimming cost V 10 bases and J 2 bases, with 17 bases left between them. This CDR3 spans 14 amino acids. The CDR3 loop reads CATQRGQPNTEAFF. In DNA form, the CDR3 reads TGTGCCACCCAACGTGGACAGCCAAACACTGAAGCTTTCTTT. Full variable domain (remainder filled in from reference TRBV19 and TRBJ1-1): DGGITQSPKYLFRKEGQNVTLSCEQNLNHDAMYWYRQDPGQGLRLIYYSQIVNDFQKGDIAEGYSVSREKKESFPLTVTSAQKNPTAFYLCATQRGQPNTEAFFGQGTRLTVV.

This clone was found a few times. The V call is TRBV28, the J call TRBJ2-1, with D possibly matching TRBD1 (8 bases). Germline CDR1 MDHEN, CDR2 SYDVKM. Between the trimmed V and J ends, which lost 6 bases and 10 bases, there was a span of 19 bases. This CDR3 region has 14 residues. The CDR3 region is CASSSLGQGGEQFF. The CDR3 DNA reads TGTGCCAGCAGCTCTCTAGGACAGGGAGGGGAGCAGTTCTTC. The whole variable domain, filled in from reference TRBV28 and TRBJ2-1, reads DVKVTQSSRYLVKRTGEKVFLECVQDMDHENMFWYRQDPGLGLRLIYFSYDVKMKEKGDIPEGYSVSREKKERFSLILESASTNQTSMYLCASSSLGQGGEQFFGPGTRLTVL.